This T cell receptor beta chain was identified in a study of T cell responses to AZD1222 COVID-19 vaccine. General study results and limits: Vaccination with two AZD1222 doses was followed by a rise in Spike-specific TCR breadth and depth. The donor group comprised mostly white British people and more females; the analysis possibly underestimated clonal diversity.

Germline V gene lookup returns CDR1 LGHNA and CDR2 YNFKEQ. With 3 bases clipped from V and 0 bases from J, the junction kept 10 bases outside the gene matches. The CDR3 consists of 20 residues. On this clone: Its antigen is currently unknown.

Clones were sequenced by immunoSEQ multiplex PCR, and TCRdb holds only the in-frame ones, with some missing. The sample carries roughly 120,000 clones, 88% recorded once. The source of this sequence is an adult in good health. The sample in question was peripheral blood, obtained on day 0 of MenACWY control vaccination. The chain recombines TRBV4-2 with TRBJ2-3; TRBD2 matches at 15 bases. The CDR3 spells CASSHPGLAGGAPSTDTQYF. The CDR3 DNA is TGTGCCAGCAGCCACCCAGGACTAGCGGGAGGGGCGCCTAGCACAGATACGCAGTATTTT.